At least ten counts were recorded for the clone carrying this T cell receptor beta chain. TCRdb reanalysed the RACE reads using MiXCR and keeps one entry per CDR3 protein. The sample consists of approximately 43,000 distinct CDR3 sequences, 4% of them appearing once. Time point of the sample: patch test 1, 2 weeks after DPC sensitization. The treatment is: therapeutic diphenylcyclopropenone sensitization with weekly scalp DPC. Unfractionated whole blood was the source from which total RNA was extracted. This sample was taken from a study of human T cells and chemical hapten exposure. The source is a middle-aged man with alopecia areata. Some clones in this sample may be carry-over from other donors' samples. Material: whole blood, obtained in connection with sensitization to the hapten diphenylcyclopropenone (DPC).

In DNA form, the CDR3 reads TGTGCCAGCAGCCGAAACCGGGACAGGTCAGAAGCTTTCTTT. It specifies CASSRNRDRSEAFF. The chain combines TRBV3-1 with TRBJ1-1; 8 bases are a match to TRBD1. The CDR3 runs to 14 residues. The germline CDR1 and CDR2 sequences are LGHDT and YNNKEL (reference sequence). With V trimmed by 4 bases and J by 8 bases, 9 bases remained unmatched. The complete variable domain, with remaining parts taken from reference TRBV3-1 and TRBJ1-1, reads DTAVSQTPKYLVTQMGNDKSIKCEQNLGHDTMYWYKQDSKKFLKIMFSYNNKELIINETVPNRFSPKSPDKAHLNLHINSLELGDSAVYFCASSRNRDRSEAFFGQGTRLTVV.